This T cell receptor (beta chain) appears in the sequencing data of a study of graft-versus-host responses after intestinal transplantation. The table came from immunoSEQ multiplex PCR; TCRdb's copy has only in-frame clones and leaves some out. The table records tens of thousands of clones, more than 80% of them present only once. Comments on this clone: Its antigen is still unknown.

The sequence derives from a human donor who received an intestinal transplant. This specimen was unstimulated CD8+ T cells sorted from spleen or lymph node cells, taken before intestinal transplant.

The CDR3 DNA reads as TGTGCCACCAGCGTACGACAGGGAGTCTCGGATGGCTACACCTTC. As protein: CATSVRQGVSDGYTF. This chain links TRBV15 with TRBJ1-2; TRBD1 aligns across 7 bases. The CDR3 has 15 residues. J was trimmed by 6 bases and V by 5 bases; bases with no gene match: 12. Germline CDR1 reads LNHNV; CDR2 reads YYDKDF (reference sequence).